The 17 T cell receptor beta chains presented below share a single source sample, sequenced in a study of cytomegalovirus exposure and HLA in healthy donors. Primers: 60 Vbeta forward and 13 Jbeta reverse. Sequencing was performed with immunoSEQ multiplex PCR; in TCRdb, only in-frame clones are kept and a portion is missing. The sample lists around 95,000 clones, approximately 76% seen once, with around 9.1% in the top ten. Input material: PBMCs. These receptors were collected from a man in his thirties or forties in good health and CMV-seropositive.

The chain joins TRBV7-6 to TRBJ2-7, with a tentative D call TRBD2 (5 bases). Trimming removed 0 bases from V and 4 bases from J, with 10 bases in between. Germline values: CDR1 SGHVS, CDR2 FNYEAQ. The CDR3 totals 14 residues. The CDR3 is CASSLAAADYEQYF. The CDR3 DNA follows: TGTGCCAGCAGCTTAGCAGCGGCAGATTACGAGCAGTACTTC.

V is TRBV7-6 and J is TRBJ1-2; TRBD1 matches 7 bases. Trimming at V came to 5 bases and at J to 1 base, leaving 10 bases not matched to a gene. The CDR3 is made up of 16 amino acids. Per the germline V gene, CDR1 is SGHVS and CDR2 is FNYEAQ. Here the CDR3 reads CASSPAGGQYNYGYTF. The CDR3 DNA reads TGTGCCAGCAGCCCAGCAGGGGGACAGTATAACTATGGCTACACCTTC.

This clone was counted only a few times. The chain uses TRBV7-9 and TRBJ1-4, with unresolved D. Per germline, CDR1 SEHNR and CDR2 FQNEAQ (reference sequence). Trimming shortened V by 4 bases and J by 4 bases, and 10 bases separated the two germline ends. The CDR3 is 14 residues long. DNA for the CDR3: TGTGCCAGCAGCTCAACAAGATTTAATGAAAAACTGTTTTTT. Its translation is CASSSTRFNEKLFF.

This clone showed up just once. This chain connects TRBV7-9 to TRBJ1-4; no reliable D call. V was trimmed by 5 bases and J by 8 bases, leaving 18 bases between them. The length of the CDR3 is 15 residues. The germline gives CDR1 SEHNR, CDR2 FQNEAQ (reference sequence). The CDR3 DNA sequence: TGTGCCAGCAGCCCCCCCTCCCCAAGAGGGGAAAAACTGTTTTTT. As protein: CASSPPSPRGEKLFF. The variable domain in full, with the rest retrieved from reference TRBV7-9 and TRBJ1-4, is DTGVSQNPRHKITKRGQNVTFRCDPISEHNRLYWYRQTLGQGPEFLTYFQNEAQLEKSRLLSDRFSAERPKGSFSTLEIQRTEQGDSAMYLCASSPPSPRGEKLFFGSGTQLSVL.

DNA for the CDR3: TGTGCCTGGAGTGTAGGGGCCAGGAACACTGAAGCTTTCTTT. It encodes CAWSVGARNTEAFF. This chain joins TRBV30 and TRBJ1-1; possibly TRBD1 for D (5 bases). CDR1 and CDR2 (germline): GTSNPN, SVGIG (reference sequence). The V gene lost 0 bases and the J gene lost 1 base, with 9 bases spanning the gap. This CDR3 has 14 amino acids.

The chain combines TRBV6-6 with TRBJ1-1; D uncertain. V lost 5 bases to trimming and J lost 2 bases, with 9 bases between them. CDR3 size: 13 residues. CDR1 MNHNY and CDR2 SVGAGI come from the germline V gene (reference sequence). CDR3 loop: CASSPSVNTEAFF. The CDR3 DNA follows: TGTGCCAGCAGTCCCAGTGTCAACACTGAAGCTTTCTTT.

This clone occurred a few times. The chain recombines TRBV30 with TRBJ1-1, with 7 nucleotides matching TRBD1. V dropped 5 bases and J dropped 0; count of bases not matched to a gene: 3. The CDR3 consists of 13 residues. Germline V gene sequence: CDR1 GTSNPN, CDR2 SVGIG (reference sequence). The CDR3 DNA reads TGTGCCTGGGAACAGGGGATGAACACTGAAGCTTTCTTT. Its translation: CAWEQGMNTEAFF.

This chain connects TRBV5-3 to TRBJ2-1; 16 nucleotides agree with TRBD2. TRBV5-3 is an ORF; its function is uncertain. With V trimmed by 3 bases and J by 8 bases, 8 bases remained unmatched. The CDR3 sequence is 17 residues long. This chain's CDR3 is CARSSPGLAGGLDEQFF. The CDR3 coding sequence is TGTGCCAGAAGCTCCCCGGGACTAGCGGGGGGGCTCGATGAGCAGTTCTTC.

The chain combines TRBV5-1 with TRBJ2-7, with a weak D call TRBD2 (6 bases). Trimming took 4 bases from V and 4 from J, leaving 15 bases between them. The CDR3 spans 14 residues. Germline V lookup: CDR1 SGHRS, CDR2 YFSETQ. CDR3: CASSPRTGEYEQYF. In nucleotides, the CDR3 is TGCGCCAGCAGCCCGCGGACGGGGGAGTACGAGCAGTACTTC.

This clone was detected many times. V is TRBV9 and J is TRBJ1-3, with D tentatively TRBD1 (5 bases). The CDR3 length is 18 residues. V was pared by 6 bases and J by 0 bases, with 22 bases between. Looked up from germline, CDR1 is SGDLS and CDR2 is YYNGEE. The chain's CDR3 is CASTPWDSAINSGNTIYF. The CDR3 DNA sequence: TGTGCCAGCACCCCCTGGGACTCCGCCATCAACTCTGGAAACACCATATATTTT.

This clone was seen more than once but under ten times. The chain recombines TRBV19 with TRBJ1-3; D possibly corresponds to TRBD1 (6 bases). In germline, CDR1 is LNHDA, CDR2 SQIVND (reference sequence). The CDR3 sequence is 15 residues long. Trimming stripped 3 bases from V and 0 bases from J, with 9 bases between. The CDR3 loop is CASSILDSSGNTIYF. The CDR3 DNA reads TGTGCCAGTAGTATTTTGGACAGCTCTGGAAACACCATATATTTT. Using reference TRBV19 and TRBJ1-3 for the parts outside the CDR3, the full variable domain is DGGITQSPKYLFRKEGQNVTLSCEQNLNHDAMYWYRQDPGQGLRLIYYSQIVNDFQKGDIAEGYSVSREKKESFPLTVTSAQKNPTAFYLCASSILDSSGNTIYFGEGSWLTVV.

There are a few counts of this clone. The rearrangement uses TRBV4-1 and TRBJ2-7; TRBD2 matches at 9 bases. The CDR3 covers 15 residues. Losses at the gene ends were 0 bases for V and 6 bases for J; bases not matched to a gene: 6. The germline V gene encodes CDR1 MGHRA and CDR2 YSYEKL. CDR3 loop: CASSQEPGLASEQYF. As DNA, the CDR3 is TGCGCCAGCAGCCAAGAGCCGGGACTAGCTTCCGAGCAGTACTTC.

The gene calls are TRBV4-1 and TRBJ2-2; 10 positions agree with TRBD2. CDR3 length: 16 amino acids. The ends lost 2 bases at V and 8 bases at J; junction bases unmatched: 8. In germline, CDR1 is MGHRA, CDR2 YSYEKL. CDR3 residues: CASSQFQRGGLGELFF. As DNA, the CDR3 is TGCGCCAGCAGCCAATTTCAGCGGGGGGGCCTAGGGGAGCTGTTTTTT.

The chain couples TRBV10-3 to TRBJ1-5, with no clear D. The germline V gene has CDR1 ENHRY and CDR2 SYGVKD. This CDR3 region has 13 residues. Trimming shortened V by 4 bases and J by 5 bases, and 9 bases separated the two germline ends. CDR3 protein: CAISAGKYQPQHF. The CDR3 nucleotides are TGTGCCATCAGTGCGGGAAAGTATCAGCCCCAGCATTTT.

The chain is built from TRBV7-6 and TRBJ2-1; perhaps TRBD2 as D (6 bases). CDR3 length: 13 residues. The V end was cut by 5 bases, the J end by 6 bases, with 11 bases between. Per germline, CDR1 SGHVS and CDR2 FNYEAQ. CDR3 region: CASSPTGVNEQFF. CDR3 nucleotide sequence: TGTGCCAGCAGCCCTACGGGAGTCAATGAGCAGTTCTTC.

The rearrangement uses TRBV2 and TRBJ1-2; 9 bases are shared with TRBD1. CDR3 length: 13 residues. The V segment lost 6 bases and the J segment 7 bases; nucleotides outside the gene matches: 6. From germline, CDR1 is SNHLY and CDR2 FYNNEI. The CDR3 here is CASSLGQGSGYTF. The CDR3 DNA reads TGTGCCAGCAGCCTGGGACAGGGCTCTGGCTACACCTTC.

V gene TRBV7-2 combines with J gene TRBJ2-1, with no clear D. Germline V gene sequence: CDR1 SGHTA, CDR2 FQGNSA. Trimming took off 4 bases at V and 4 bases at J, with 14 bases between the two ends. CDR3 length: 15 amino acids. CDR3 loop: CASSSLSASYNEQFF. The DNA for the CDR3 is TGTGCCAGCAGCTCACTGTCCGCGAGTTACAATGAGCAGTTCTTC.